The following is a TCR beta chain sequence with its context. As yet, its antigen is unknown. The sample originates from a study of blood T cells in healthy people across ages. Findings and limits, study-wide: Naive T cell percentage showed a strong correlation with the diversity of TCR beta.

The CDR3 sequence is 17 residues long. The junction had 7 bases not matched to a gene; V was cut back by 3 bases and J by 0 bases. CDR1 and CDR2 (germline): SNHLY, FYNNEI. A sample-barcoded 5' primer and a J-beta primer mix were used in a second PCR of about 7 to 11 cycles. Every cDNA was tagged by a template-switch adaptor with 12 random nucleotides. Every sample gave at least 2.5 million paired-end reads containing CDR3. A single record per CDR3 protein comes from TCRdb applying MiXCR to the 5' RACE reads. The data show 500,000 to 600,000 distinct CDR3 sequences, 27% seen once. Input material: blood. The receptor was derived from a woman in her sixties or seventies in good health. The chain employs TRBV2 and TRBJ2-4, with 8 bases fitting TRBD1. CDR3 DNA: TGTGCCAGCAGTGAGGGACAGGTGAACCCAGCCAAAAACATTCAGTACTTC. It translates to CASSEGQVNPAKNIQYF. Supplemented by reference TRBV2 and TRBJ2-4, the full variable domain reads EPEVTQTPSHQVTQMGQEVILRCVPISNHLYFYWYRQILGQKVEFLVSFYNNEISEKSEIFDDQFSVERPDGSNFTLKIRSTKLEDSAMYFCASSEGQVNPAKNIQYFGAGTRLSVL.